Presented here are 15 T cell receptor beta chains from one specimen sequenced in a study of blood T cell repertoires in COVID-19. Here immunoSEQ multiplex PCR was the method, and the copy in TCRdb shows in-frame clones only, minus some. This sample has roughly 160,000 clones, with 65% to 85% found just once. The specimen was peripheral blood. These receptors were obtained from a woman between 65 and 79 years old who had recovered from COVID-19.

In DNA, the CDR3 is TGTGCCAGTAGTAAAGGGACAGGGGTGGGGATGAACACTGAAGCTTTCTTT. Translating it yields CASSKGTGVGMNTEAFF. The chain joins TRBV19 to TRBJ1-1; 10 nucleotides align to TRBD1. The CDR3 is 17 residues long. The V gene's germline CDR1 is LNHDA and CDR2 SQIVND (reference sequence). With V trimmed by 4 bases and J by 0 bases, 8 bases remained unmatched.

In nucleotides, the CDR3 is TGTGCCAGCAGCCCTAGCCCGGGGTCCCCTAAGGGCTACACCTTC. This sequence encodes CASSPSPGSPKGYTF. The chain carries TRBV7-2 and TRBJ1-2; D remains unclear. Germline V gives CDR1 SGHTA, CDR2 FQGNSA. CDR3 length: 15 amino acids. V was cut by 5 bases and J by 8 bases, with 21 bases left in between.

The CDR3 nucleotides read TGCGCCAGCAGCTCCGGGTTCACCGGGGAGCTGTTTTTT. Its protein is CASSSGFTGELFF. The chain combines TRBV5-1 with TRBJ2-2, with D unclear. Germline assignment: CDR1 SGHRS and CDR2 YFSETQ. Trimming took off 3 bases at V and 4 bases at J, with 7 bases between the two ends. The CDR3 contains 13 residues.

The chain has TRBV28 and TRBJ1-4, with 7 bases matching TRBD1. CDR1 is MDHEN, CDR2 SYDVKM, per germline. CDR3 size: 14 residues. V lost 3 bases to trimming and J lost 3 bases; unmatched junction nucleotides: 1. CDR3 in DNA: TGTGCCAGCAGTTTGCAGGGGGCTAATGAAAAACTGTTTTTT. Translating gives CASSLQGANEKLFF.

The V gene is TRBV6-2 or TRBV6-3, the J gene TRBJ2-5, with 10 bases lining up with TRBD2. This CDR3 spans 16 amino acids. The V gene's germline CDR1 is MNHEY and CDR2 SVGEGT. V lost 2 bases and J lost 5; bases outside the gene matches: 8. The CDR3 region is CASSYPRRSGRETQYF. DNA of the CDR3: TGTGCCAGCAGTTACCCCCGGCGTAGCGGGAGGGAGACCCAGTACTTC.

The chain employs TRBV19 and TRBJ2-5; 7 bases agree with TRBD1. The germline V gene encodes CDR1 LNHDA and CDR2 SQIVND (reference sequence). This CDR3 contains 14 residues. J lost 4 bases, V lost 5 bases, and 7 bases had no gene match. The CDR3 region has the DNA TGTGCCAGTAGTGCCGACAGGGTTTCAGAGACCCAGTACTTC. Translated, it gives CASSADRVSETQYF.

J is TRBJ2-3 and V is TRBV4-2; the match to TRBD2 covers 10 bases. This CDR3 comprises 16 residues. The ends lost 4 bases at V and 2 bases at J; junction bases unmatched: 6. Germline values: CDR1 LGHNA, CDR2 YNFKEQ. CDR3 nucleotides: TGTGCCAGCAGCCCGAGACTAGCGGGCTACACAGATACGCAGTATTTT. It translates to CASSPRLAGYTDTQYF.

The chain has TRBV10-3 and TRBJ2-3; TRBD2 matches 8 bases. The ends lost 11 bases at V and 0 bases at J; junction bases unmatched: 4. The germline V gene encodes CDR1 ENHRY and CDR2 SYGVKD. The CDR3 is 13 residues long. CDR3 in DNA: TGTGCCTCCAGCGGGAGCAGCACAGATACGCAGTATTTT. This sequence encodes CASSGSSTDTQYF.

J is TRBJ1-1 and V is TRBV7-9; TRBD1 agrees at 12 bases. Germline V gene lookup returns CDR1 SEHNR and CDR2 FQNEAQ (reference sequence). The CDR3 totals 15 residues. Trimming at V came to 3 bases and at J to 7 bases, leaving 6 bases not matched to a gene. As DNA, the CDR3 is TGTGCCAGCAGCTTGGGGGACAGGGGGCTCGGTGAAGCTTTCTTT. Its protein is CASSLGDRGLGEAFF.

The chain joins TRBV10-1 to TRBJ1-1; 7 nucleotides match TRBD1. This CDR3 spans 13 amino acids. In germline, CDR1 is WNHNN, CDR2 SYGVQD (reference sequence). V was pared by 6 bases and J by 7 bases, with 8 bases of the junction left unmatched. CDR3 loop: CASSVGTAGEAFF. CDR3 sequence (DNA): TGCGCCAGCAGCGTCGGGACAGCGGGTGAAGCTTTCTTT.

The rearrangement joins TRBV5-1 to TRBJ2-5, with D uncertain. Germline CDR1 reads SGHRS; CDR2 reads YFSETQ. V lost 4 bases to trimming and J lost 2 bases, with 3 bases between them. CDR3 length: 11 residues. The CDR3: CASSQQETQYF. The CDR3 DNA reads as TGCGCCAGCAGCCAACAAGAGACCCAGTACTTC.

The chain carries TRBV5-1 and TRBJ2-1; 7 bases line up with TRBD2. The junction had 14 bases not matched to a gene; V was cut back by 2 bases and J by 6 bases. The CDR3 sequence is 17 residues long. Germline values: CDR1 SGHRS, CDR2 YFSETQ. The CDR3 DNA sequence: TGCGCCAGCAGCTTTGGGCTAGCGGACCAGGGCCCCAATGAGCAGTTCTTC. It yields the protein CASSFGLADQGPNEQFF. Together with reference TRBV5-1 and TRBJ2-1, the CDR3 gives the full variable domain: KAGVTQTPRYLIKTRGQQVTLSCSPISGHRSVSWYQQTPGQGLQFLFEYFSETQRNKGNFPGRFSGRQFSNSRSEMNVSTLELGDSALYLCASSFGLADQGPNEQFFGPGTRLTVL.

This clone has only one observation. The chain has TRBV9 and TRBJ1-2; TRBD1 is a possible D gene (6 bases). CDR1 and CDR2 (germline): SGDLS, YYNGEE. Deletions cut 0 bases from V and 8 bases from J, with 14 bases between. This CDR3 is built from 14 residues. The CDR3 region is CASSVGQAQGGYTF. Here the CDR3 DNA reads TGTGCCAGCAGCGTAGGTCAGGCCCAGGGGGGCTACACCTTC.

This chain links TRBV2 with TRBJ1-2; a weak D match, TRBD1 (5 bases). This CDR3 region has 14 residues. V was shortened by 3 bases and J by 7 bases, with 15 bases between the two germline ends. Germline loops: CDR1 SNHLY, CDR2 FYNNEI. This CDR3 is CASSEEGKRRGYTF. CDR3 sequence (DNA): TGTGCCAGCAGTGAGGAGGGGAAGCGTCGTGGCTACACCTTC.

This sequence joins TRBV10-3 and TRBJ1-1, with no clear D. The CDR3 is 14 amino acids. Germline values: CDR1 ENHRY, CDR2 SYGVKD. Trimming left V 10 bases short and J 4 bases short, with 19 bases between. CDR3 in DNA: TGTGCCACCGATATCGGGGTCCTGGGCACTGAAGCTTTCTTT. Protein sequence: CATDIGVLGTEAFF.